This T cell receptor (beta chain) is from a study of cytomegalovirus exposure and HLA in healthy donors. On this clone: Its specificity is unknown.

General study points: Specificity for CMV antigens was confirmed in vitro for a few of the CMV-associated chains.

Only in-frame clones appear in the TCRdb table, and some are missing; sequencing was by immunoSEQ multiplex PCR. The table includes about 160,000 clones, around nine tenths detected once. The CDR3 is made up of 17 amino acids. The V end lost 3 bases, the J end lost 3 bases, and 21 bases lay between the germline ends. Germline-derived CDR1 and CDR2 are LNHDA and SQIVND (reference sequence). The sample taken for sequencing was PBMCs. This receptor was obtained from a woman between 18 and 30 years old in good health and CMV-seronegative. The J gene is TRBJ2-7, the V gene TRBV19; a weak D match, TRBD1 (6 bases). The CDR3 DNA sequence: TGTGCCAGTAGTATCAGTCAGGGGTGGGGAGCCGGCTACGAGCAGTACTTC. Amino acid sequence: CASSISQGWGAGYEQYF.